This T cell receptor beta chain was profiled in a study of T cells after yellow fever vaccination. Points from the study as a whole: Subsequent booster samples again held most clones from primary vaccination (around 96% CD4, over 80% CD8).

This clonotype has ten or more counts. Its antigen is undetermined. Template switching with 5'RACE generated the TCR cDNA and added a universal primer site and UMIs. Each CDR3 protein gets one entry after TCRdb re-called the 5' RACE reads with MiXCR. The data show around 100,000 distinct CDR3 sequences, more than 7.5% seen once. This CDR3 region has 18 residues. CDR1 is LGHNA, CDR2 YSLEER, per germline. The V gene lost 0 bases and the J gene lost 1 base, with 18 bases spanning the gap. V is TRBV4-3 and J is TRBJ1-1; D not resolved. This clonotype was obtained from a man aged 25-40 years who received the YFV17D yellow fever vaccine. The sample in question was CD8+ T cells sorted from PBMCs, obtained 45 days after the yellow fever booster vaccination. Here the CDR3 DNA reads TGCGCCAGCAGCCAAGAGTCTCGGTTGGGTTTTACGAACACTGAAGCTTTCTTT. It is translated as CASSQESRLGFTNTEAFF.